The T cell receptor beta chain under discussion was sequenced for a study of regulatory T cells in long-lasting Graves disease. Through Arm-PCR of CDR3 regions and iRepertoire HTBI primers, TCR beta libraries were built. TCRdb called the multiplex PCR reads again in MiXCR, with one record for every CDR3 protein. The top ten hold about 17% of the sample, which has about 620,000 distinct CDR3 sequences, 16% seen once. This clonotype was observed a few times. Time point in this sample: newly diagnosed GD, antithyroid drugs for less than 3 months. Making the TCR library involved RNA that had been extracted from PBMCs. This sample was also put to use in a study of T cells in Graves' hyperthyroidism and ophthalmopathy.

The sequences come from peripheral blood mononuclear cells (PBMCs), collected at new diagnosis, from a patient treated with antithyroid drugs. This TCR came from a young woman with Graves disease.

The CDR3 is CASSLEVWPDNEKLFF. CDR3 nucleotide sequence: TGTGCCAGCAGCTTAGAGGTGTGGCCAGATAATGAAAAACTGTTTTTT. The genes are TRBV7-2 and TRBJ1-4; D remains ambiguous. CDR1 and CDR2 from the germline V gene are SGHTA and FQGNSA. V was pared by 1 base and J by 4 bases, with 13 bases between. This CDR3 spans 16 amino acids.